The source of this TCR beta chain is a study of blood T cell repertoires in COVID-19. Study details: PBMCs, B-cell-depleted T cells, or T cells were the source of the cDNA or gDNA that made up the material.

The CDR3 has 13 residues. V shed 8 bases and J shed 4 bases, with 14 bases lying between them. Per the germline V gene, CDR1 is LNHDA and CDR2 is SQIVND (reference sequence). As handled by the study authors: Amplification with reference gene primers provided the estimates of nucleated cell counts. Libraries were prepared by immunoSEQ multiplex PCR; TCRdb keeps only in-frame clonotypes and omits some of them. The V and J calls and clone size were taken over from that table, and D and trimming were inferred from the DNA. This sample yields more than 75,000 clones, of which about 83% are seen a single time; approximately 15% belongs to the top ten. This clone was detected ten times or more.

The gene calls are TRBV19 and TRBJ1-2; D is uncertain. The TCR was taken from a woman between 65 and 79 years old with acute or convalescent COVID-19. Sequencing input: peripheral blood. The CDR3 loop reads CASRPERAYGYTF. The CDR3, as DNA: TGTGCCAGTCGACCGGAGAGGGCCTATGGCTACACCTTC.